The clone carrying this T cell receptor beta chain was picked up one time. Its matching antigen is unknown. Every one of the donors was a healthy Caucasian. These data come from a study of identical twins. Template switching created a universal primer site, and the cDNA included unique molecular identifiers. TCRdb re-called the 5' RACE reads through MiXCR, storing one row per CDR3 protein. The sample has 700,000 or so distinct CDR3 sequences; around 8.6% are singletons. J gave up 3 bases and V 3 bases, and 5 bases lay outside the gene matches. The CDR3 is 13 amino acids. The germline CDR1 and CDR2 sequences are DFQATT and SNEGSKA (reference sequence). Study findings and constraints: Cross-sectional statistical analysis was relied on for the conclusions, without the same donors being followed. Analyses of zero insertions could, in part, be confounded by invariant MAIT and iNKT cells.

These data also featured in a second study, about yellow fever vaccine responses in identical twins.

The receptor's source is a woman aged 18-29 years in good health. Material for sequencing was PBMCs. The chain has TRBV20-1 and TRBJ2-7; TRBD1 matches 7 bases. This CDR3 is CSARRDRLYEQYF. The CDR3 nucleotides are TGCAGTGCTAGGAGGGACAGACTCTACGAGCAGTACTTC.